The sequence of this TCR beta chain was determined in a study of blood T cells in healthy people across ages. Findings and limits, study-wide: Naive CD4+ cell counts and diversity both ran higher in long-lived than in aged donors.

The second PCR ran roughly 7 to 12 cycles with a sample-barcoded 5' primer and J-beta primers. TCRdb re-called the 5' RACE reads with MiXCR, one entry per CDR3 protein. The sample yields roughly 1,300,000 distinct CDR3 sequences, around 59% seen once. Comments on this clonotype: The target antigen is unknown.

Germline V CDR1 and CDR2: SGDLS, YYNGEE. The germline V and J ends were trimmed by 3 bases and 5 bases, with 11 bases remaining between them. This CDR3 is built from 14 residues. Sequenced input: blood. The rearrangement uses TRBV9 and TRBJ2-2, with a possible D match to TRBD1 (5 bases). The clonotype was recovered from a man aged 18-30 years in good health. Here the CDR3 DNA reads TGTGCCAGCAGCGCCAAGGGGCTTACCGGGGAGCTGTTTTTT. Translation: CASSAKGLTGELFF.